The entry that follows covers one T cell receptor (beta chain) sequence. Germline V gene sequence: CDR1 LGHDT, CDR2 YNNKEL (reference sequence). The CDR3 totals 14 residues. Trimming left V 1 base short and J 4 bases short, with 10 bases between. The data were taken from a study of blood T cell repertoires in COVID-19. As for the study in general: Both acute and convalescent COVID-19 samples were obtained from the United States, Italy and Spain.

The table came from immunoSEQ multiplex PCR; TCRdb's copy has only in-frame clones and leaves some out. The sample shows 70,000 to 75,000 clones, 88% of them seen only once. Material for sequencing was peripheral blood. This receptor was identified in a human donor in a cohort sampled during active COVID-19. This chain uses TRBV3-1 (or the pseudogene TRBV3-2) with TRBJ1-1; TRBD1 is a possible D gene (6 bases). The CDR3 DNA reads TGTGCCAGCAGCCAAGCCAGGGGCGGCACTGAAGCTTTCTTT. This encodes CASSQARGGTEAFF.